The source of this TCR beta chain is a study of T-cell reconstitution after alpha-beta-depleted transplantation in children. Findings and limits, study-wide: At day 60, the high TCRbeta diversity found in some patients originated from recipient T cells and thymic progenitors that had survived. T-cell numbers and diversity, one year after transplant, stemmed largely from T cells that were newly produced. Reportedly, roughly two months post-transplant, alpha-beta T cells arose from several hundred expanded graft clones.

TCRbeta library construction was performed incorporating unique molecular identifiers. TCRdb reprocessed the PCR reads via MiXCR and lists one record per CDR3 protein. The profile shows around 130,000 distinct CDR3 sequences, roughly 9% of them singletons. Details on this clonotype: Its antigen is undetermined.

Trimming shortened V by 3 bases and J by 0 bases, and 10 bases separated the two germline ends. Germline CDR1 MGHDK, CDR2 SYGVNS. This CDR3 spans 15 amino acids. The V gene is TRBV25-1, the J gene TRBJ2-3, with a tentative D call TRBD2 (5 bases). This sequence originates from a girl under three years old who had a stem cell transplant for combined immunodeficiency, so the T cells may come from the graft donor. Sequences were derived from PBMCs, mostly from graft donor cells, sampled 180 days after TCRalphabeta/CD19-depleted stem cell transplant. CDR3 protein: CASSDHRTSTDTQYF. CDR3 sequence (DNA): TGTGCCAGCAGTGACCACCGGACTAGCACAGATACGCAGTATTTT.